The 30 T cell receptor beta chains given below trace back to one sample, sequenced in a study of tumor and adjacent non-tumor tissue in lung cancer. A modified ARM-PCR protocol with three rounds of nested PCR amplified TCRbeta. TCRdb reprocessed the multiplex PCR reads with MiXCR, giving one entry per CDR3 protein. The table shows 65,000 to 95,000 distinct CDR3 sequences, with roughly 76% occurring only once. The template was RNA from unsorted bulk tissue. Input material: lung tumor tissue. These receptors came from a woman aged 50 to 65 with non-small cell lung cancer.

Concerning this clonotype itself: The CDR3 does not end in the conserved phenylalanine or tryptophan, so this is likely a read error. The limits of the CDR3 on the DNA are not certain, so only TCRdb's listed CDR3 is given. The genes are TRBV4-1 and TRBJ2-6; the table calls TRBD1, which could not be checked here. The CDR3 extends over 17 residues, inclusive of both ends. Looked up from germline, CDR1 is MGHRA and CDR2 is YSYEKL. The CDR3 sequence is CGSSPGLGELGANVLTL.

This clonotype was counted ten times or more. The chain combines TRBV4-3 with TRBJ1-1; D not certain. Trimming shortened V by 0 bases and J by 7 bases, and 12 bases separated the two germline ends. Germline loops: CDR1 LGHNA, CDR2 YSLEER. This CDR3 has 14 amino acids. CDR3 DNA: TGCGCCAGCAGCCAAGATACGGCAGCTAATGAAGCTTTCTTT. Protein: CASSQDTAANEAFF.

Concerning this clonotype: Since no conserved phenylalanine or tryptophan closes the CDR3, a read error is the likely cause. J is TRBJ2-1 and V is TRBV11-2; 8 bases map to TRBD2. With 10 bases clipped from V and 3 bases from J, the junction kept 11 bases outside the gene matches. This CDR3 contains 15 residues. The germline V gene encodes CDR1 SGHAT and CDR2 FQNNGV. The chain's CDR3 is CANNSGGGGYNEQFL. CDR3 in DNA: TGTGCCAACAACAGCGGGGGAGGGGGCTACAATGAGCAGTTCCTC.

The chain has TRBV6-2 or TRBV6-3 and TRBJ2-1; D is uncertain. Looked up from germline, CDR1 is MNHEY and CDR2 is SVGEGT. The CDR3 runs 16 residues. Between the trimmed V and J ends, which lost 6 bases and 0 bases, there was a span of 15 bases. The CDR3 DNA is TGTGCCAGCAGGCGTGCGGAGCCGAACTCCTACAATGAGCAGTTCTTC. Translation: CASRRAEPNSYNEQFF.

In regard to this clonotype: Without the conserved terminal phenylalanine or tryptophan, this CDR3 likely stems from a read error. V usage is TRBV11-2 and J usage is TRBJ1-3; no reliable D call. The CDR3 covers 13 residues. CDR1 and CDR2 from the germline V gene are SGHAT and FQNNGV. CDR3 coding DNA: TGTGCCAGCATCTCCCATTCTGGTTACACAATATATTCT. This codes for CASISHSGYTIYS.

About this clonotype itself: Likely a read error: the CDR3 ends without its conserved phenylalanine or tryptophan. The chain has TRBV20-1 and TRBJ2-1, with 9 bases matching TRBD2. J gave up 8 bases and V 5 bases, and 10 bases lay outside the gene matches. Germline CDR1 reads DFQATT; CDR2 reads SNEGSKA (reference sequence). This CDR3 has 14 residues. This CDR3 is CSAHKTSGSDEQFS. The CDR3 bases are TGCAGTGCTCATAAGACTAGCGGTAGTGATGAGCAGTTCTCC.

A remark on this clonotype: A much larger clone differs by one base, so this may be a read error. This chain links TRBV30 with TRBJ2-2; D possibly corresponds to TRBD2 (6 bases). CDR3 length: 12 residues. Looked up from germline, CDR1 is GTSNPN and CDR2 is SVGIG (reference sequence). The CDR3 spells CAWSATLGGLFF. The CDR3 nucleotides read TGTGCCTGGAGCGCCACCCTCGGGGGGCTGTTTTTT. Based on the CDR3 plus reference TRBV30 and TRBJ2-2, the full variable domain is SQTIHQWPATLVQPVGSPLSLECTVEGTSNPNLYWYRQAAGRGLQLLFYSVGIGQISSEVPQNLSASRPQDRQFILSSKKLLLSDSGFYLCAWSATLGGLFFGEGSRLTVL.

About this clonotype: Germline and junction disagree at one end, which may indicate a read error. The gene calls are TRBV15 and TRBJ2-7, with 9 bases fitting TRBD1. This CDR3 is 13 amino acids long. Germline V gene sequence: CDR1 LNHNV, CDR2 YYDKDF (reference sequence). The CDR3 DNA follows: TGTGCCACCAGCAAAGATAGGGGTCGGGACAGGGTATTC. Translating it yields CATSKDRGRDRVF.

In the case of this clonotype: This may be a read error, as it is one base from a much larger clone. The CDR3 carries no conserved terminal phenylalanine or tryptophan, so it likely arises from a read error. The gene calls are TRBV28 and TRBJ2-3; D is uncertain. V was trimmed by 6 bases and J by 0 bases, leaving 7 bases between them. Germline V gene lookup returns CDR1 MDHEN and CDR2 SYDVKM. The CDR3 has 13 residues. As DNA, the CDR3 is TGTGCCAGCAGCCAAACTAGCACAGATACGCAGTATTTA. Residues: CASSQTSTDTQYL.

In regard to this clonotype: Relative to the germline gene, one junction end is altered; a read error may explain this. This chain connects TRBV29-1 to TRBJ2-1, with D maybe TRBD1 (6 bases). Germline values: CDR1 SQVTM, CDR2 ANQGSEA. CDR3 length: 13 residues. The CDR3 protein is CSVEGDGHNEQFF. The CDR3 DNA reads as TGTAGCGTTGAGGGGGACGGACACAATGAGCAGTTCTTC.

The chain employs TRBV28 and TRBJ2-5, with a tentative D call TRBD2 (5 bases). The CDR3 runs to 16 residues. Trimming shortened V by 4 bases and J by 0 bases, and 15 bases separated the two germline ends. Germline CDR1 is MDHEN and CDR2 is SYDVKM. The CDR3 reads CASSWRGELYQETQYF. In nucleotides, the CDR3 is TGTGCCAGCAGTTGGCGTGGGGAGCTGTACCAAGAGACCCAGTACTTC.

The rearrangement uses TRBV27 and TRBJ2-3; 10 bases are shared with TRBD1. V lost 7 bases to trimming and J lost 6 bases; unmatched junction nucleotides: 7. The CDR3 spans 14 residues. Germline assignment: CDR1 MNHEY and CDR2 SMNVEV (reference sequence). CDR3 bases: TGTGCCAGCACGGTGGGACAGGGGTCGGATACGCAGTATTTT. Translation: CASTVGQGSDTQYF.

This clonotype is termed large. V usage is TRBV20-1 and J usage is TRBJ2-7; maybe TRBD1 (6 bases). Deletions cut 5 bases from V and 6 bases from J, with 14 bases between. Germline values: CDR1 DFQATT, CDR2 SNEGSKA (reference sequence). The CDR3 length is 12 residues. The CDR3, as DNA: TGCAGTGCTTCCGACAGGACCGCCGAGCAGTACTTC. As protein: CSASDRTAEQYF.

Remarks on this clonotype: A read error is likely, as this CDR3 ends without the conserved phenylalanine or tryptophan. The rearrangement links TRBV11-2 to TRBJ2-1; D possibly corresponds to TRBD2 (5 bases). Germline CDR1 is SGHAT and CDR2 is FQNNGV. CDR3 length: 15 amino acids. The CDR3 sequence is CASSFPRGIYNEQFL. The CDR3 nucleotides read TGTGCCAGCAGCTTTCCTAGAGGGATTTACAATGAACAGTTCCTC.

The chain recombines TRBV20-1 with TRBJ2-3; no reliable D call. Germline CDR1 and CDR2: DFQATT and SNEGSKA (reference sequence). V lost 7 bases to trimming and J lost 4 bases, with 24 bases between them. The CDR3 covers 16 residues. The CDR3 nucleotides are TGCAGTGTCGAAGGGATCGGCAGGTGGACCTCAGATACGCAGTATTTT. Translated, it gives CSVEGIGRWTSDTQYF.

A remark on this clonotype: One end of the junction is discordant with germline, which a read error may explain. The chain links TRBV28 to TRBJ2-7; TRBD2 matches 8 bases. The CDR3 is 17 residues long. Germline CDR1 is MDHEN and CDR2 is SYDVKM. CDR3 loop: CAGSILGLAEQPYEQYF. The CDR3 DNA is TGTGCCGGCAGTATACTCGGACTAGCTGAACAACCATACGAGCAGTACTTC.

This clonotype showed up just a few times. CDR3 DNA: TGTGCCAGCAGTTCGACTGACAGGGGGCCCCAGAATACTGAAGCTTTCTTT. It is translated as CASSSTDRGPQNTEAFF. The gene calls are TRBV28 and TRBJ1-1; 10 positions agree with TRBD1. Looked up from germline, CDR1 is MDHEN and CDR2 is SYDVKM. The CDR3 sequence is 17 residues long. V dropped 4 bases and J dropped 5; count of bases not matched to a gene: 13.

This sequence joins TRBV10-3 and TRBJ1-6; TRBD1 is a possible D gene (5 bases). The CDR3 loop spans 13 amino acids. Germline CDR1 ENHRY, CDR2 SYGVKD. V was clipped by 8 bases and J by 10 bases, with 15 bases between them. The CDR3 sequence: CAISGHSGSPLHF. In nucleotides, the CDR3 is TGTGCCATCTCAGGGCATTCTGGGTCACCCCTCCACTTT.

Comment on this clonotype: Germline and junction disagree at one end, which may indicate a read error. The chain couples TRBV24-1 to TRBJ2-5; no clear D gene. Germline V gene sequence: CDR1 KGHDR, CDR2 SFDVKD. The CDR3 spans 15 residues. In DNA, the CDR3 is TGTGTCACCAGTGATACCGACTTAAACCAAGAGACCCAGTACTTC. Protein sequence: CVTSDTDLNQETQYF.

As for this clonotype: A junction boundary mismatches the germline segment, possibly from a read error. The CDR3 region is CTSNLTGETQYF. The CDR3 nucleotides read TGTACCAGCAACCTTACAGGGGAGACCCAATACTTC. The chain recombines TRBV11-2 with TRBJ2-5; 7 nucleotides align to TRBD1. Germline V gene sequence: CDR1 SGHAT, CDR2 FQNNGV. The CDR3 spans 12 residues. The full variable domain, with the rest looked up from reference TRBV11-2 and TRBJ2-5, is EAGVAQSPRYKIIEKRQSVAFWCNPISGHATLYWYQQILGQGPKLLIQFQNNGVVDDSQLPKDRFSAERLKGVDSTLKIQPAKLEDSAVYLCTSNLTGETQYFGPGTRLLVL.

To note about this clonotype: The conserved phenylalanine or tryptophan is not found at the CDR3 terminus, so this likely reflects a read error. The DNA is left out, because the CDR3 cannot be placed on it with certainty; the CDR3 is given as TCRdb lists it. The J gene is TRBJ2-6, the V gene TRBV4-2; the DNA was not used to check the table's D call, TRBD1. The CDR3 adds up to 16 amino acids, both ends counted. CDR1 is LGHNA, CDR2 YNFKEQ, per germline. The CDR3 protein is CASSLYQGAGANVLSY.

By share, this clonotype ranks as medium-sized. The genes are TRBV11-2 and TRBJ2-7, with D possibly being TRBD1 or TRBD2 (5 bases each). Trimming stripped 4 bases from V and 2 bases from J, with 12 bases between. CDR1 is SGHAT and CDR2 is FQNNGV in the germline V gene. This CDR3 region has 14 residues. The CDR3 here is CASSWGRGTYEQYF. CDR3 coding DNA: TGTGCCAGCAGCTGGGGCCGGGGAACCTACGAGCAGTACTTC.

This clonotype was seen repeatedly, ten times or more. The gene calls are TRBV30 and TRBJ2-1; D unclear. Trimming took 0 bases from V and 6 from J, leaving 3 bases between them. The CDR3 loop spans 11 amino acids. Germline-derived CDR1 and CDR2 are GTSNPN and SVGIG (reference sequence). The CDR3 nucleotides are TGTGCCTGGAGTGTACTCAATGAGCAGTTCTTC. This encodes CAWSVLNEQFF.

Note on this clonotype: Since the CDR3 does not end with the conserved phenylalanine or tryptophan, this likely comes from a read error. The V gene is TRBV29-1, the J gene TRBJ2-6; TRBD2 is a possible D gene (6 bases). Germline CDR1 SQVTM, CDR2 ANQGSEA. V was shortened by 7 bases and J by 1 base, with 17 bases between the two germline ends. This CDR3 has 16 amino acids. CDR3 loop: CSAWVLGSSGANVLTY. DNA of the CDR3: TGCAGCGCTTGGGTCCTCGGGAGTTCTGGGGCCAACGTCCTGACTTAC.

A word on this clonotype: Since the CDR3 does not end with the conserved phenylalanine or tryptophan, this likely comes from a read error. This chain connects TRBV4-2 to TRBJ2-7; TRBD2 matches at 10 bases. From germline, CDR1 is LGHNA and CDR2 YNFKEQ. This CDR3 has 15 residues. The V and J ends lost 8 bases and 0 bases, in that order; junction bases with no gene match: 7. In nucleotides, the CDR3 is TGTGCCAGCGTCTCCGGACTAGCGGACTCCTACGAGCAGTACATC. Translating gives CASVSGLADSYEQYI.

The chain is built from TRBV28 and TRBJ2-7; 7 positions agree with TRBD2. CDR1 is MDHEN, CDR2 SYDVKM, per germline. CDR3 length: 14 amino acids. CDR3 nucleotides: TGTACTAGCCGGGAGGTTTCAAGACTGTCCGAGCAGTACTTC. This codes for CTSREVSRLSEQYF.

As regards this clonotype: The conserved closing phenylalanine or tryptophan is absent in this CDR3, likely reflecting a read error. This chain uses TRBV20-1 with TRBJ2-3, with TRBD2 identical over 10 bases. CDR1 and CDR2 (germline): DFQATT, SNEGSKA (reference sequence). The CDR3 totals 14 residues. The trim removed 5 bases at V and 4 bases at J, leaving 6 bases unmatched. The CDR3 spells CSAVSGRASDTQYY. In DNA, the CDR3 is TGCAGTGCTGTCAGCGGGAGGGCCTCAGATACGCAGTATTAT.

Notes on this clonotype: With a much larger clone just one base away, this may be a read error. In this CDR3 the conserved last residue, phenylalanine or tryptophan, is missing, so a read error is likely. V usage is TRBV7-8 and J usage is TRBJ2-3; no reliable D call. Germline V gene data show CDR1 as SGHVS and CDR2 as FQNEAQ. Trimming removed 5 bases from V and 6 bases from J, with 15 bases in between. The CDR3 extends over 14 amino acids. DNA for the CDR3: TGTGCCAGCAGCCCCCGACGTAGTCGTGATACGCAGTATCTT. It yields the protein CASSPRRSRDTQYL.

CDR3 loop: CASSKTSGLAGDYEQFF. The CDR3 DNA sequence: TGCGCCAGCAGCAAGACTTCGGGACTAGCGGGAGACTATGAGCAGTTCTTC. The gene calls are TRBV4-3 and TRBJ2-1; 14 positions agree with TRBD2. The CDR3 runs 17 residues. V shed 5 bases, J shed 8 bases, and the junction held 11 bases outside the gene matches. CDR1 is LGHNA and CDR2 is YSLEER in the germline V gene.

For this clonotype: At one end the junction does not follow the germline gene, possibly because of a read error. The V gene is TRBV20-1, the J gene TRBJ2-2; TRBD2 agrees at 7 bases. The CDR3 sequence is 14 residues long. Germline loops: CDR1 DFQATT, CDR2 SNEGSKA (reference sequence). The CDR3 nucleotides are TGCAGTGATAGAGGGGCGGGAGTCCACGGAGAGCTGTTTTTT. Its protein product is CSDRGAGVHGELFF.